The 31 T cell receptor beta chains below come from one sample, sequenced in a study of T cells in localized non-small cell lung cancer. Measured with immunoSEQ multiplex PCR; TCRdb has only the in-frame clones, and not every one. The sample yields 3,000 to 3,500 clones, more than 25% seen once. This specimen consisted of lung tumor tissue, obtained before any cancer treatment. The receptor source for this set is a man between 40 and 70 years old with stage I lung adenocarcinoma.

The chain is built from TRBV10-2 and TRBJ2-3, with 14 positions matching TRBD2. CDR3 size: 12 residues. In germline, CDR1 is WSHSY, CDR2 SAAADI. J gave up 10 bases and V 8 bases, and 2 bases lay outside the gene matches. The CDR3, as DNA: TGCGCCAGCGGGACTAGCGGGGGCTCGCAGTATTTT. Its protein is CASGTSGGSQYF.

In this sample, this clone is medium-sized. The genes are TRBV6-8 and TRBJ2-2; D remains ambiguous. In germline, CDR1 is MNHGY, CDR2 SAAAGT. Trimming shortened V by 5 bases and J by 8 bases, and 12 bases separated the two germline ends. The CDR3 is 13 amino acids. CDR3 loop: CASSVKVGGELFF. CDR3 coding DNA: TGTGCCAGCAGTGTCAAAGTGGGGGGGGAGCTGTTTTTT.

CDR3 region: CASSLLQGANSNQPQHF. The CDR3 DNA sequence: TGTGCCAGCAGTTTATTACAGGGGGCTAATAGCAATCAGCCCCAGCATTTT. The chain combines TRBV28 with TRBJ1-5, with TRBD1 matching over 9 bases. The CDR3 runs to 17 residues. In germline, CDR1 is MDHEN, CDR2 SYDVKM. J was trimmed by 0 bases and V by 1 base; bases with no gene match: 4.

This sequence joins TRBV19 and TRBJ1-5, with TRBD1 matching over 10 bases. The V and J ends lost 6 bases and 1 base, in that order; junction bases with no gene match: 9. There are 17 residues in the CDR3. Germline V CDR1 and CDR2: LNHDA, SQIVND (reference sequence). CDR3: CASRSGTGALSNQPQHF. The CDR3 DNA reads as TGTGCCAGTAGATCCGGGACAGGGGCCTTAAGCAATCAGCCCCAGCATTTT.

This clone was seen more than once but under ten times. V and J are TRBV6-8 and TRBJ2-7; the D call may be TRBD1 or TRBD2 (6 bases each). The V gene lost 5 bases and the J gene lost 7 bases, with 24 bases spanning the gap. The V gene's germline CDR1 is MNHGY and CDR2 SAAAGT. The length of the CDR3 is 16 residues. CDR3 nucleotides: TGTGCCAGCAGTGTGATGATCCCTTCGGGGGCGCATGAGCAGTACTTC. It encodes CASSVMIPSGAHEQYF.

The chain links TRBV9 to TRBJ2-2; 7 bases align to TRBD1. With V trimmed by 4 bases and J by 2 bases, 8 bases remained unmatched. The germline CDR1 and CDR2 sequences are SGDLS and YYNGEE. This CDR3 is built from 16 residues. The CDR3 region has the DNA TGTGCCAGCAGCCCACGGAACAGGGGAAACACCGGGGAGCTGTTTTTT. The encoded protein is CASSPRNRGNTGELFF.

The chain combines TRBV19 with TRBJ1-2; D perhaps matches TRBD1 (5 bases). This CDR3 contains 14 residues. Germline V gene lookup returns CDR1 LNHDA and CDR2 SQIVND (reference sequence). V was clipped by 4 bases and J by 8 bases, with 17 bases between them. As DNA, the CDR3 is TGTGCCAGTAGTACCCGGGACCGAACCCGAGGCTACACCTTC. Translating gives CASSTRDRTRGYTF.

The chain recombines TRBV9 with TRBJ2-1; D unresolved. CDR1 and CDR2 from the germline V gene are SGDLS and YYNGEE. CDR3 length equals 13 residues. Trimming left V 5 bases short and J 1 base short, with 7 bases between. CDR3 nucleotide sequence: TGTGCCAGCAGACCGGCTTCCTACAATGAGCAGTTCTTC. Its translation: CASRPASYNEQFF.

This sequence joins TRBV19 and TRBJ1-6; a possible D gene is TRBD1 (5 bases). The CDR3 has 13 residues. The V gene lost 4 bases and the J gene lost 8 bases, with 9 bases spanning the gap. Germline V gene sequence: CDR1 LNHDA, CDR2 SQIVND (reference sequence). This chain's CDR3 is CASSKGFDSPLHF. CDR3 nucleotides: TGTGCCAGTAGTAAGGGGTTCGATTCACCCCTCCACTTT.

There are a few counts of this clone. CDR3 sequence reads: CASRTNRGMSYNSPLHF. The CDR3 DNA is TGTGCCAGCAGGACGAACAGGGGGATGTCCTATAATTCACCCCTCCACTTT. This chain connects TRBV6-8 to TRBJ1-6, with 8 bases lining up with TRBD1. The CDR3 extends over 17 amino acids. Per germline, CDR1 MNHGY and CDR2 SAAAGT. After removal of 6 bases from V and 1 base from J, the junction contained 8 bases not matched to a gene.

This clone rates as medium-sized. V gene TRBV6-8 combines with J gene TRBJ1-6, with D possibly matching TRBD1 (6 bases). V gave up 5 bases and J gave up 15 bases, with 17 bases separating them. This CDR3 spans 13 amino acids. Germline CDR1 and CDR2: MNHGY and SAAAGT. The CDR3 reads CASSVSRDTYLHF. The CDR3 DNA sequence: TGTGCCAGCAGTGTTTCGCGGGACACCTACCTCCACTTT.

The rearrangement uses TRBV18 and TRBJ1-1; no reliable D call. This CDR3 has 15 residues. Per germline, CDR1 KGHSH and CDR2 LQKENI. V lost 1 base to trimming and J lost 5 bases, with 14 bases between them. CDR3 bases: TGTGCCAGCTCACCACTCCAGGTACAAAGGACTGAAGCTTTCTTT. This gives the protein CASSPLQVQRTEAFF.

By share, this clone ranks as medium-sized. The V call is TRBV11-3, the J call TRBJ2-1; TRBD2 agrees at 7 bases. CDR1 is SGHNT, CDR2 YENEEA, per germline. After removal of 3 bases from V and 7 bases from J, the junction contained 6 bases not matched to a gene. The CDR3 runs to 14 residues. The CDR3 coding sequence is TGTGCCAGCAGCTTGTGGGAGGGGAGTAATGAGCAGTTCTTC. Translated, it gives CASSLWEGSNEQFF.

This clone is medium-sized (0.01 to 0.1%) within its sample. The V call is TRBV11-3, the J call TRBJ1-1, with D possibly being TRBD1 (6 bases). V dropped 2 bases and J dropped 5 bases, with 12 bases sitting between them. In germline, CDR1 is SGHNT, CDR2 YENEEA. This CDR3 has 14 amino acids. CDR3 sequence reads: CASSLNQGSTEAFF. The CDR3 coding sequence is TGTGCCAGCAGCTTAAATCAGGGGAGTACTGAAGCTTTCTTT.

This rearrangement joins TRBV9 to TRBJ2-5; D is uncertain. This CDR3 is built from 15 residues. The V and J ends lost 0 bases and 5 bases respectively, with 14 bases between them. Germline V lookup: CDR1 SGDLS, CDR2 YYNGEE. This CDR3 reads CASSVGYSRTETQYF. In DNA form, the CDR3 reads TGTGCCAGCAGCGTAGGTTACTCCCGGACCGAGACCCAGTACTTC.

The rearrangement links TRBV15 to TRBJ1-2; D call uncertain. Per germline, CDR1 LNHNV and CDR2 YYDKDF (reference sequence). The V end lost 0 bases, the J end lost 6 bases, and 14 bases lay between the germline ends. The CDR3 extends over 15 amino acids. CDR3 nucleotide sequence: TGTGCCACCAGCAGAGAAGGAGGACTTAGAGATGGCTACACCTTC. Protein product: CATSREGGLRDGYTF.

By frequency in the sample, this clone is medium-sized (0.01 to 0.1%). The V call is TRBV6-8, the J call TRBJ2-2; D remains unclear. The germline V gene encodes CDR1 MNHGY and CDR2 SAAAGT. CDR3 length: 14 residues. V was pared by 6 bases and J by 5 bases, with 13 bases between. This CDR3 reads CASSSQRGTGELFF. The CDR3 region has the DNA TGTGCCAGCAGCTCGCAGCGTGGGACCGGGGAGCTGTTTTTT.

The chain employs TRBV6-8 and TRBJ2-2; D tentatively reads TRBD1 or TRBD2 (5 bases each). Germline V gene data show CDR1 as MNHGY and CDR2 as SAAAGT. V shed 8 bases and J shed 6 bases, with 28 bases lying between them. This CDR3 contains 18 residues. The CDR3 sequence: CASPRRGRSFPPPGELFF. Written as DNA, the CDR3 is TGTGCCAGCCCACGCCGGGGACGATCATTCCCCCCACCCGGGGAGCTGTTTTTT.

The chain couples TRBV10-1 to TRBJ2-2; the match to TRBD2 covers 7 bases. The CDR3 consists of 15 residues. Germline loops: CDR1 WNHNN, CDR2 SYGVQD (reference sequence). The J segment lost 5 bases and the V segment lost 2 bases, leaving 5 bases of the junction unmatched. DNA of the CDR3: TGCGCCAGCAGTGAGGAGCGGGGTTGGACCGGGGAGCTGTTTTTT. Amino acids: CASSEERGWTGELFF.

The rearrangement uses TRBV19 and TRBJ1-5, with D possibly matching TRBD1 (5 bases). CDR1 LNHDA and CDR2 SQIVND come from the germline V gene (reference sequence). Trimming stripped 3 bases from V and 7 bases from J, with 16 bases between. This CDR3 region has 15 residues. This CDR3 reads CASSIVGTPRQPQHF. DNA of the CDR3: TGTGCCAGTAGTATTGTTGGGACGCCCCGGCAGCCCCAGCATTTT.

This clone turned up a few times. V is TRBV29-1 and J is TRBJ2-5, with TRBD2 matching 9 bases. After removal of 7 bases from V and 5 bases from J, the junction contained 11 bases not matched to a gene. Germline CDR1 and CDR2: SQVTM and ANQGSEA. The CDR3 extends over 14 amino acids. CDR3 coding DNA: TGCAGCGCGAAGCGGGGGGCACTCTGGGAGACCCAGTACTTC. This translates into CSAKRGALWETQYF.

The chain has TRBV18 and TRBJ1-5; D is uncertain. Per germline, CDR1 KGHSH and CDR2 LQKENI. The CDR3 runs 12 residues. The germline V and J ends were trimmed by 6 bases and 5 bases, with 8 bases remaining between them. CDR3 loop: CASSPADQPQHF. Here the CDR3 DNA reads TGTGCCAGCTCGCCGGCCGATCAGCCCCAGCATTTT.

This CDR3 reads CAWSVNQQGRYTF. The CDR3 DNA follows: TGTGCCTGGAGTGTCAATCAACAGGGTCGTTACACCTTC. V usage is TRBV30 and J usage is TRBJ1-2, with D tentatively TRBD1 (6 bases). The germline gives CDR1 GTSNPN, CDR2 SVGIG (reference sequence). The CDR3 runs 13 residues. Trimming pared 0 bases from V and 11 bases from J, leaving 16 bases between. Filled out from reference TRBV30 and TRBJ1-2, the complete variable domain reads SQTIHQWPATLVQPVGSPLSLECTVEGTSNPNLYWYRQAAGRGLQLLFYSVGIGQISSEVPQNLSASRPQDRQFILSSKKLLLSDSGFYLCAWSVNQQGRYTFGSGTRLTVV.

This clone was observed a few times. The chain combines TRBV10-3 with TRBJ1-6, with unresolved D. V dropped 0 bases and J dropped 7 bases, with 7 bases sitting between them. The germline CDR1 and CDR2 sequences are ENHRY and SYGVKD. This CDR3 is 14 amino acids long. The CDR3 is CAISESGINSPLHF. The CDR3 nucleotides are TGTGCCATCAGTGAGTCAGGGATCAATTCACCCCTCCACTTT.

The chain has TRBV18 and TRBJ1-1; 7 bases align to TRBD1. V was clipped by 4 bases and J by 3 bases; unmatched bases: 5. This CDR3 contains 14 residues. CDR1 is KGHSH and CDR2 is LQKENI in the germline V gene. The CDR3 is CASSRNRGDTEAFF. The CDR3 region has the DNA TGTGCCAGCTCACGGAACAGGGGTGACACTGAAGCTTTCTTT.

The V gene is TRBV9, the J gene TRBJ1-3; D is unresolved. This CDR3 spans 14 amino acids. Trimming stripped 5 bases from V and 0 bases from J, with 9 bases between. Germline CDR1 is SGDLS and CDR2 is YYNGEE. The CDR3 nucleotides are TGTGCCAGCAGTAGGGCCTTCTCTGGAAACACCATATATTTT. Its translation: CASSRAFSGNTIYF.

CDR3 in DNA: TGTGCCAGTAGTGCCCGGACATCTGGGAGCTCCTATAATTCACCCCTCCACTTT. Its translation is CASSARTSGSSYNSPLHF. V usage is TRBV19 and J usage is TRBJ1-6; perhaps TRBD1 as D (5 bases). Per germline, CDR1 LNHDA and CDR2 SQIVND (reference sequence). The CDR3 runs 18 residues. V lost 5 bases to trimming and J lost 0 bases, with 17 bases between them. The complete variable domain, with remaining parts taken from reference TRBV19 and TRBJ1-6, reads DGGITQSPKYLFRKEGQNVTLSCEQNLNHDAMYWYRQDPGQGLRLIYYSQIVNDFQKGDIAEGYSVSREKKESFPLTVTSAQKNPTAFYLCASSARTSGSSYNSPLHFGNGTRLTVT.

The chain has TRBV19 and TRBJ1-6; D is unclear. The CDR3 extends over 17 amino acids. Looked up from germline, CDR1 is LNHDA and CDR2 is SQIVND (reference sequence). Trimming took off 6 bases at V and 0 bases at J, with 15 bases between the two ends. The CDR3, as DNA: TGTGCCAGTAGGAATCGGCAGGCCAGCTCCTATAATTCACCCCTCCACTTT. It translates to CASRNRQASSYNSPLHF.

The rearrangement links TRBV15 to TRBJ1-4; D is possibly TRBD1 (5 bases). CDR1 and CDR2 (germline): LNHNV, YYDKDF (reference sequence). The CDR3 has 15 residues. The V gene lost 1 base and the J gene lost 5 bases, with 11 bases spanning the gap. The CDR3 region has the DNA TGTGCCACCAGCAGAGGAGGGGCAGAGAATGAAAAACTGTTTTTT. It encodes CATSRGGAENEKLFF.

V usage is TRBV5-1 and J usage is TRBJ2-3, with TRBD1 matching 11 bases. This CDR3 region has 14 residues. The junction had 4 bases not matched to a gene; V was cut back by 7 bases and J by 3 bases. The germline gives CDR1 SGHRS, CDR2 YFSETQ. CDR3 amino acids: CASGGTGGTDTQYF. Written as DNA, the CDR3 is TGCGCCAGCGGAGGGACAGGGGGTACAGATACGCAGTATTTT. Combining the CDR3 with reference TRBV5-1 and TRBJ2-3 gives the whole variable domain KAGVTQTPRYLIKTRGQQVTLSCSPISGHRSVSWYQQTPGQGLQFLFEYFSETQRNKGNFPGRFSGRQFSNSRSEMNVSTLELGDSALYLCASGGTGGTDTQYFGPGTRLTVL.

This chain joins TRBV30 and TRBJ1-1; D gene unclear. Trimming took 0 bases from V and 1 from J, leaving 6 bases between them. Germline CDR1 GTSNPN, CDR2 SVGIG (reference sequence). The CDR3 has 13 amino acids. The DNA for the CDR3 is TGTGCCTGGAGTGTGGGATGGAACACTGAAGCTTTCTTT. This translates into CAWSVGWNTEAFF.